The 16 T cell receptor beta chains listed next were all sequenced from one sample in a study of Graves' ophthalmopathy and Graves' hyperthyroidism. The authors amplified TCR beta CDR3 regions from RNA transcripts. First-round RT-PCR relied on HTBI primers, and a second-round multiplex PCR came next. TCRdb re-derived calls from the multiplex PCR reads in MiXCR, one entry per CDR3 protein. The sample lists 300,000 to 500,000 distinct CDR3 sequences; approximately 15% were seen once. Sequencing was performed on peripheral blood. All receptors come from a woman between 18 and 29 years old with stable Graves' hyperthyroidism.

This clonotype was counted at least ten times. Likely a read error: the CDR3 ends without its conserved phenylalanine or tryptophan. The V gene is TRBV29-1, the J gene TRBJ1-1; perhaps TRBD1 as D (5 bases). Germline CDR1 SQVTM, CDR2 ANQGSEA. The germline V and J ends were trimmed by 4 bases and 5 bases, with 20 bases remaining between them. The CDR3 runs to 15 residues. CDR3 bases: TGCAGCGTTGTTAGGGGAGGAGGTGCAGGGACTGAAGCTTTCCTT. It is translated as CSVVRGGGAGTEAFL.

This clonotype was recorded many times. V and J are TRBV11-2 and TRBJ2-7, with D perhaps TRBD1 (6 bases). Germline V gene sequence: CDR1 SGHAT, CDR2 FQNNGV. The V end lost 5 bases, the J end lost 3 bases, and 17 bases lay between the germline ends. This CDR3 region has 15 residues. The CDR3 coding sequence is TGTGCCAGCAGCCAAACAGGGATGGGGTACTACGAGCAGTACTTC. Translated, it gives CASSQTGMGYYEQYF.

The chain employs TRBV6-5 and TRBJ2-7, with TRBD2 as a possible D gene (6 bases). Germline V CDR1 and CDR2: MNHEY, SVGAGI. Trimming removed 2 bases from V and 3 bases from J, with 14 bases in between. The CDR3 contains 15 residues. DNA for the CDR3: TGTGCCAGCAGTTACGCCCGGGGGATTAACTACGAGCAGTACTTC. Amino acids: CASSYARGINYEQYF.

The chain employs TRBV9 and TRBJ2-7; no clear D gene. Germline V lookup: CDR1 SGDLS, CDR2 YYNGEE. There are 13 residues in the CDR3. The ends were cut back, 0 bases at V and 10 bases at J, with 14 bases in the middle. The CDR3: CASSVEGSSGQYF. CDR3 sequence (DNA): TGTGCCAGCAGCGTAGAAGGTTCTTCAGGTCAGTACTTC.

This clonotype was observed many times. The chain employs TRBV19 and TRBJ2-4; D gene unclear. V was pared by 4 bases and J by 0 bases, with 7 bases between. CDR3 length equals 14 residues. The germline V gene has CDR1 LNHDA and CDR2 SQIVND (reference sequence). CDR3 in DNA: TGTGCCAGTAGTAACAGTGGAGCCAAAAACATTCAGTACTTC. This sequence encodes CASSNSGAKNIQYF.

In the case of this clonotype: One end of the junction is discordant with germline, which a read error may explain. CDR3 bases: TGTGCCAGCTCACCATCAGGGGATACTGACGCTTTCTTT. Translated, it gives CASSPSGDTDAFF. The chain uses TRBV18 and TRBJ1-1, with D tentatively TRBD1 (6 bases). This CDR3 region has 13 residues. Germline CDR1 and CDR2: KGHSH and LQKENI.

CDR3 sequence (DNA): TGTGCCACCAGCAAGGTCGGTCAGCCCCAGCATTTT. Encoded protein: CATSKVGQPQHF. The V and J genes are TRBV15 and TRBJ1-5, with D hard to call. V lost 4 bases to trimming and J lost 6 bases, with 7 bases between them. CDR3 length: 12 residues. Germline V gene data show CDR1 as LNHNV and CDR2 as YYDKDF (reference sequence).

V is TRBV4-1 and J is TRBJ1-2, with a tentative D call TRBD1 (6 bases). Germline assignment: CDR1 MGHRA and CDR2 YSYEKL. Trimming removed 1 base from V and 3 bases from J, with 9 bases in between. The CDR3 is made up of 14 amino acids. CDR3 residues: CASSQVTGHYGYTF. CDR3 DNA sequence: TGCGCCAGCAGCCAAGTCACAGGGCACTATGGCTACACCTTC.

In its sample, this clonotype was seen many times. The rearrangement joins TRBV7-2 to TRBJ1-5; D not resolved. The CDR3 loop spans 15 amino acids. Trimming took off 3 bases at V and 4 bases at J, with 13 bases between the two ends. The V gene's germline CDR1 is SGHTA and CDR2 FQGNSA. The CDR3 protein is CASSFLAGGNQPQHF. CDR3 nucleotides: TGTGCCAGCAGCTTTTTGGCAGGCGGAAATCAGCCCCAGCATTTT. The full variable domain, rest sourced from reference TRBV7-2 and TRBJ1-5, is GAGVSQSPSNKVTEKGKDVELRCDPISGHTALYWYRQSLGQGLEFLIYFQGNSAPDKSGLPSDRFSAERTGGSVSTLTIQRTQQEDSAVYLCASSFLAGGNQPQHFGDGTRLSIL.

This sequence joins TRBV6-2 or TRBV6-3 and TRBJ1-2; a possible D gene is TRBD1 (6 bases). Trimming left V 0 bases short and J 5 bases short, with 13 bases between. The germline V gene encodes CDR1 MNHEY and CDR2 SVGEGT. This CDR3 region has 15 residues. The CDR3 DNA sequence: TGTGCCAGCAGTTACTCGCCCGGGACACCTTATGGCTACACCTTC. Its translation: CASSYSPGTPYGYTF.

There are many counts of this clonotype. The chain recombines TRBV14 with TRBJ2-7, with D possibly being TRBD1 or TRBD2 (6 bases each). The germline V gene has CDR1 SGHDN and CDR2 FVKESK. The CDR3 totals 14 residues. V was cut by 4 bases and J by 4 bases, with 14 bases left in between. The CDR3 loop is CASSPQEGGYEQYF. CDR3 coding DNA: TGTGCCAGCAGCCCACAAGAAGGGGGGTACGAGCAGTACTTC.

This clonotype was detected only a few times. V usage is TRBV4-1 and J usage is TRBJ2-4; weak D call: TRBD1 (5 bases). The CDR3 consists of 16 residues. Germline V gene lookup returns CDR1 MGHRA and CDR2 YSYEKL. Trimming stripped 1 base from V and 1 base from J, with 11 bases between. The CDR3 region has the DNA TGCGCCAGCAGCCAAGTCAGTTCAGGGGCCAAAAACATTCAGTACTTC. This sequence encodes CASSQVSSGAKNIQYF.

This clonotype occurred many times. This sequence joins TRBV7-9 and TRBJ2-4, with D maybe TRBD1 (6 bases). The CDR3 contains 15 residues. V was trimmed by 6 bases and J by 5 bases, leaving 17 bases between them. CDR1 and CDR2 from the germline V gene are SEHNR and FQNEAQ (reference sequence). The CDR3 spells CASSPPGAHENIQYF. For the CDR3, the DNA is TGTGCCAGCAGTCCCCCAGGGGCCCATGAAAACATTCAGTACTTC.

This clonotype has a count of ten or more. This rearrangement joins TRBV7-2 to TRBJ1-5; maybe TRBD1 (5 bases). Germline V gene sequence: CDR1 SGHTA, CDR2 FQGNSA. Trimming took 5 bases from V and 2 from J, leaving 16 bases between them. The length of the CDR3 is 16 residues. The CDR3 nucleotides are TGTGCCAGCAGCAACCGCGGGGGGGATCGCAATCAGCCCCAGCATTTT. Its translation is CASSNRGGDRNQPQHF.

The J gene is TRBJ1-3, the V gene TRBV6-1, with 7 bases matching TRBD1. V lost 10 bases and J lost 2; bases outside the gene matches: 8. The CDR3 length is 14 residues. The germline V gene encodes CDR1 MNHNS and CDR2 SASEGT. DNA of the CDR3: TGTGCCAACAGGATGGACAGGACTGGAAACACCATATATTTT. Its translation: CANRMDRTGNTIYF.

This clonotype was observed many times. The rearrangement joins TRBV2 to TRBJ1-5; 8 bases match TRBD1. The V gene's germline CDR1 is SNHLY and CDR2 FYNNEI. V dropped 4 bases and J dropped 0; count of bases not matched to a gene: 2. The CDR3 runs 15 residues. The CDR3 DNA reads TGTGCCAGCAGTGGGGACAGGAATAGCAATCAGCCCCAGCATTTT. Residues: CASSGDRNSNQPQHF.